This TCR beta chain was identified during a study of regulatory T cells in long-lasting Graves disease. The authors built TCR beta libraries using iRepertoire HTBI primers and Arm-PCR of CDR3 regions. Via MiXCR, TCRdb re-called the multiplex PCR reads, giving one row per CDR3 protein. The data show 510,000 or so distinct CDR3 sequences, with around 11% seen just once and 7.5% to 9% held by the top ten. Note on this clonotype: The target antigen is unknown.

The time point is: newly diagnosed GD, antithyroid drugs for less than 3 months. PBMCs were the source of the RNA used for TCR sequencing. Study results and caveats: Between persistent patients, about 2,800 public clonotypes were shared, exceeding the roughly 1,000 shared between new patients.

This CDR3 comprises 16 residues. Germline V CDR1 and CDR2: SGDLS, YYNGEE. The V gene end was trimmed by 2 bases and the J gene end by 4 bases; junction bases not matched to a gene: 6. This sample also appeared in a second study, on T cells in Graves' hyperthyroidism and ophthalmopathy. That study reports: First-round RT-PCR with HTBI primers amplified the TCR CDR3 region. Patients with ophthalmopathy were separated from those with stable hyperthyroidism by a 13 V-J model.

The clonotype originates from a woman in her twenties or thirties with Graves disease. The genes are TRBV9 and TRBJ2-1, with TRBD2 matching over 10 bases. The sample here was peripheral blood mononuclear cells (PBMCs), taken at new diagnosis, from a patient treated with antithyroid drugs. CDR3 in amino acids: CASSVGGTSAYNEQFF. The CDR3 nucleotides read TGTGCCAGCAGCGTGGGGGGGACTAGCGCGTACAATGAGCAGTTCTTC.